The clone carrying this T cell receptor (beta chain) was observed a handful of times. What it recognizes is unknown. Via MiXCR, TCRdb re-called the reads, giving one row per CDR3 protein. The sample yields just over 300,000 distinct CDR3 sequences, roughly a sixth seen once. These data belong to a study of T cell repertoires in cytomegalovirus infection. Study-level points and caveats: CMV carriers with the relevant HLA were identified by cumulative public TCR beta family frequency. HLA-C-restricted CMV-specific TCR beta clonotypes were dominant in the ex vivo response.

CDR1 and CDR2 (germline): LNHNV, YYDKDF (reference sequence). CDR3 length equals 16 residues. With 5 bases removed from V and 1 base from J, the gap between germline ends came to 17 bases. V usage is TRBV15 and J usage is TRBJ1-1; possibly TRBD1 for D (5 bases). This sequence originates from a human donor in good health (CMV status not recorded). Some clones in this sample may be carry-over from other donors' samples. The sample was PBMCs. For the CDR3, the DNA is TGTGCCACCAGCCGGGTAACGAGGGGACCGAACACTGAAGCTTTCTTT. It codes for CATSRVTRGPNTEAFF.